This T cell receptor beta chain was observed in a study of CD8+CD57+ T cells in acquired aplastic anemia. About the study: DNA recovered from sorted CD4+ and CD8+ cells had a mean of around 3.3 ug.

Patients selected for sequencing had displayed CD8+CD57+ cell expansion by flow cytometry. This clonotype was recorded many times. Its antigen remains unknown. In germline, CDR1 is SGDLS, CDR2 YYNGEE. The CDR3 has 15 residues. With V trimmed by 4 bases and J by 3 bases, 4 bases remained unmatched. Study conclusions and caveats: The study identified roughly 31 CD8+ CDR3 sequences shared by patients and controls.

TCR beta VDJ combinations and CDR3 sequences were profiled from genomic DNA. Via MiXCR, TCRdb re-called the reads, giving one row per CDR3 protein. Among some 160,000 distinct CDR3 sequences listed, 45% to 55% were seen once. The chain is built from TRBV9 and TRBJ1-3; 10 bases agree with TRBD1. The sample consisted of sorted CD4+, CD8+, or CD8+CD57+ T cells (not recorded which) from PBMCs. The TCR originated in a human donor with aplastic anemia. The CDR3 reads CASSPGQGNGNTIYF. In DNA form, the CDR3 reads TGTGCCAGCAGCCCGGGACAGGGGAATGGAAACACCATATATTTT.